A selection of T cell receptor beta chains follows, all from one sample in a study of blood T cell repertoires in COVID-19. Only in-frame clones appear in the TCRdb table, and some are missing; sequencing was by immunoSEQ multiplex PCR. The sample comprises under 200,000 clones, approximately 90% of which are singletons, and about 2% rests with the top ten. What was sequenced was peripheral blood. The origin of the receptors is a man between 18 and 35 years old with acute or convalescent COVID-19. Each CDR3 is given with its conserved first and last residue. D genes are given only for firm matches. Some rows have no size entry. The others give once, few or many, or a class for an expanded clone.

once TRBJ2-3 NA TRBV9 CASSVEQPTDTQYF TGTGCCAGCAGCGTAGAACAGCCAACAGATACGCAGTATTTT
NA TRBJ1-2 TRBD1 TRBV10-3 CAIRDRDWTGYTF TGTGCCATCAGGGACAGGGATTGGACTGGCTACACCTTC
NA TRBJ1-2 NA TRBV14 CASSHPLRRGVNYGYTF TGTGCCAGCAGCCACCCTCTTAGACGGGGGGTCAACTATGGCTACACCTTC
NA TRBJ1-3 NA TRBV19 CASSPVGNTIYF TGTGCCAGTAGTCCCGTTGGAAACACCATATATTTT
NA TRBJ2-3 TRBD1 TRBV6-5 CASILQGADTQYF TGTGCCAGCATTTTACAGGGGGCCGATACGCAGTATTTT
NA TRBJ1-2 NA TRBV6-5 CASSHRQTWRDGYTF TGTGCCAGCAGTCACCGACAGACTTGGAGGGATGGCTACACCTTC
NA TRBJ1-1 TRBD1 TRBV5-1 CASSLRTGAEAFF TGCGCCAGCAGCCTCCGGACAGGAGCTGAAGCTTTCTTT
NA TRBJ1-3 NA TRBV18 CASSSDWSSGNTIYF TGTGCCAGCTCATCCGACTGGAGTTCTGGAAACACCATATATTTT
NA TRBJ1-2 TRBD1 TRBV27 CASSLDGSGTAGLGYTF TGTGCCAGCAGTTTAGATGGGTCGGGGACAGCGGGTCTCGGCTACACCTTC
NA TRBJ2-5 NA TRBV6-5 CASSREPRETQYF TGTGCCAGCAGCCGAGAACCACGGGAGACCCAGTACTTC
NA TRBJ2-1 TRBD2 TRBV10-2 CASTRLAGYEQFF TGCGCCAGCACCAGACTAGCGGGGTATGAGCAGTTCTTC
once TRBJ2-7 NA TRBV15 CATSRDRGFEQYF TGTGCCACCAGCAGAGATCGGGGTTTTGAGCAGTACTTC
NA TRBJ2-2 NA TRBV24-1 CATSDLPTGNTGELFF TGTGCCACCAGTGATTTACCGACAGGGAACACCGGGGAGCTGTTTTTT
NA TRBJ1-5 NA TRBV19 CASSPQAFSNQPQHF TGTGCCAGTAGTCCTCAGGCGTTTAGCAATCAGCCCCAGCATTTT
once TRBJ1-1 NA TRBV7-9 CASSPAYRGTEAFF TGTGCCAGCAGCCCCGCTTACCGGGGAACTGAAGCTTTCTTT
NA TRBJ2-7 TRBD1 TRBV19 CASSWAGGNYEQYF TGTGCCAGTAGTTGGGCAGGGGGAAACTACGAGCAGTACTTC
NA TRBJ1-1 TRBD1 TRBV14 CASSRDRGLNTEAFF TGTGCCAGCAGTCGGGACAGGGGGCTGAACACTGAAGCTTTCTTT
NA TRBJ2-4 TRBD1 TRBV5-1 CASSLDPTGESSF TGCGCCAGCAGCTTGGATCCGACAGGGGAGTCTAGCTTC
NA TRBJ1-1 NA TRBV5-4 CASSLEAGHTAFF TGTGCCAGCAGCTTGGAAGCAGGGCATACAGCTTTCTTT
NA TRBJ1-1 NA TRBV19 CASSMGADPNTEAFF TGTGCCAGTAGTATGGGGGCTGACCCGAACACTGAAGCTTTCTTT
NA TRBJ1-1 TRBD1 TRBV7-8 CASSLAVWTGNTEAFF TGTGCCAGCAGCTTAGCGGTGTGGACAGGAAACACTGAAGCTTTCTTT
NA TRBJ1-5 NA TRBV19 CASRQTGRGNQPQHF TGTGCCAGTAGACAGACAGGACGTGGCAATCAGCCCCAGCATTTT
NA TRBJ1-1 NA TRBV24-1 CATSDSGVGEAFF TGTGCCACCAGTGATTCGGGTGTAGGTGAAGCTTTCTTT
NA TRBJ2-1 TRBD1 TRBV7-2 CASSRLPGQVSYNEQFF TGTGCCAGCAGCCGTCTTCCCGGACAGGTCTCCTACAATGAGCAGTTCTTC
NA TRBJ1-1 TRBD1 TRBV14 CASSQDGGGQGTFF TGTGCCAGCAGCCAAGATGGCGGAGGACAGGGAACTTTCTTT
NA TRBJ2-7 TRBD2 TRBV27 CASRLTSGGVPSYEQYF TGTGCCAGCAGACTGACTAGCGGGGGTGTTCCCAGCTACGAGCAGTACTTC